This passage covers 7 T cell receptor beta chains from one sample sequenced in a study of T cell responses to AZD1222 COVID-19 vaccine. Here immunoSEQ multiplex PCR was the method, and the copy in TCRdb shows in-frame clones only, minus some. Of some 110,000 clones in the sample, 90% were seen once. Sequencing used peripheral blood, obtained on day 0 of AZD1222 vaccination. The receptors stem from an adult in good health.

The CDR3 sequence: CASSYSMDSGANVLTF. CDR3 nucleotides: TGTGCCAGCAGTTACTCGATGGACTCCGGGGCCAACGTCCTGACTTTC. V gene TRBV6-5 combines with J gene TRBJ2-6; the D gene is possibly TRBD2 (5 bases). With 0 bases removed from V and 4 bases from J, the gap between germline ends came to 10 bases. Germline-derived CDR1 and CDR2 are MNHEY and SVGAGI. The CDR3 sequence is 16 residues long.

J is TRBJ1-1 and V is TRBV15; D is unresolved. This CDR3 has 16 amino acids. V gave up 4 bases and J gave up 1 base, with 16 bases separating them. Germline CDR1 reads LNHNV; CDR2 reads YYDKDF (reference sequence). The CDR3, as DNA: TGTGCCACCAGCACGTTCCTGACGGACCCGAACACTGAAGCTTTCTTT. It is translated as CATSTFLTDPNTEAFF.

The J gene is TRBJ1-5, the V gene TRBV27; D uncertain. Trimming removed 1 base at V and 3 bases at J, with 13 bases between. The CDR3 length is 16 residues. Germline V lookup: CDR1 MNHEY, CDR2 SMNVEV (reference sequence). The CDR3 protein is CASSLFRPVYNQPQHF. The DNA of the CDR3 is TGTGCCAGCAGTTTATTTCGTCCTGTATACAATCAGCCCCAGCATTTT.

The CDR3 bases are TGTGCCAGCAGTCTTAACTACGAGCAGTACTTC. This gives the protein CASSLNYEQYF. The gene calls are TRBV6-5 and TRBJ2-7; the D is unclear. V was clipped by 5 bases and J by 3 bases, with 5 bases between them. CDR3 size: 11 residues. The germline CDR1 and CDR2 sequences are MNHEY and SVGAGI.

CDR3 sequence: CASSPTGGPTQYF. The DNA for the CDR3 is TGTGCCAGTAGTCCTACAGGGGGCCCCACGCAGTATTTT. The chain joins TRBV19 to TRBJ2-3, with 9 bases matching TRBD1. CDR1 is LNHDA, CDR2 SQIVND, per germline (reference sequence). The CDR3 is made up of 13 amino acids. V lost 5 bases to trimming and J lost 9 bases; unmatched junction nucleotides: 6.

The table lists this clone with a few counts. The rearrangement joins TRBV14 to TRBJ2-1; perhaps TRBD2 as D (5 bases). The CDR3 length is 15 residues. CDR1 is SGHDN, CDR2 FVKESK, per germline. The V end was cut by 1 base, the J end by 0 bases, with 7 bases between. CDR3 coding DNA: TGTGCCAGCAGCCAAGCTGCGGGCTCCTACAATGAGCAGTTCTTC. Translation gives CASSQAAGSYNEQFF.

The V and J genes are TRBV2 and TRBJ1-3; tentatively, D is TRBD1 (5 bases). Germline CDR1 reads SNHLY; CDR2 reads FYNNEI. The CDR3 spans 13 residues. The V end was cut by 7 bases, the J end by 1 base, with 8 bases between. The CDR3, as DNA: TGTGCCAGCACCGGGACGTCTGGAAACACCATATATTTT. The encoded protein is CASTGTSGNTIYF. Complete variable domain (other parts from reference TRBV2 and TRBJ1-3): EPEVTQTPSHQVTQMGQEVILRCVPISNHLYFYWYRQILGQKVEFLVSFYNNEISEKSEIFDDQFSVERPDGSNFTLKIRSTKLEDSAMYFCASTGTSGNTIYFGEGSWLTVV.